The 10 T cell receptor beta chains given below trace back to one sample, sequenced in a study of shared clonotypes between healthy human individuals. The protocol was immunoSEQ multiplex PCR, while the TCRdb copy is restricted to in-frame clones and leaves out a portion. The table has about 990,000 clones, approximately 78% seen once. Material for sequencing was memory CD4+ T cells from PBMCs. Subset here: CD45RA-negative fraction. The receptors were gathered from a man aged 18 to 29 in good health. Some clones in this sample may be carry-over from other donors' samples.

This clone was found many times. The chain couples TRBV9 to TRBJ1-5, with 7 bases identical to TRBD1. Germline V lookup: CDR1 SGDLS, CDR2 YYNGEE. The CDR3 spans 15 residues. With 0 bases clipped from V and 3 bases from J, the junction kept 3 bases outside the gene matches. CDR3 bases: TGTGCCAGCAGCGTAGGGACAGGTCTCAATCAGCCCCAGCATTTT. Translation: CASSVGTGLNQPQHF.

This rearrangement joins TRBV9 to TRBJ2-2; D perhaps matches TRBD2 (6 bases). This CDR3 region has 17 residues. Germline loops: CDR1 SGDLS, CDR2 YYNGEE. V was trimmed by 2 bases and J by 4 bases, leaving 18 bases between them. The CDR3 DNA reads as TGTGCCAGCAGCGTCGGGGGTAGCGCATATAGCACCGGGGAGCTGTTTTTT. Its translation is CASSVGGSAYSTGELFF.

J is TRBJ2-6 and V is TRBV5-4, with a possible D match to TRBD1 (5 bases). CDR1 and CDR2 from the germline V gene are SGHNT and YYREEE (reference sequence). This CDR3 is built from 13 residues. V shed 7 bases and J shed 4 bases, with 9 bases lying between them. CDR3 bases: TGTGCCAGCCGCAGGGCCGGGGCCAACGTCCTGACTTTC. Translation gives CASRRAGANVLTF.

V and J are TRBV11-2 and TRBJ2-2; D might be TRBD1 (6 bases). The V gene's germline CDR1 is SGHAT and CDR2 FQNNGV. V lost 6 bases, J lost 4 bases, and 12 bases lay in between. The CDR3 covers 14 residues. The CDR3, as DNA: TGTGCCAGCAGTCAGGACAGAATCACCGGGGAGCTGTTTTTT. The encoded protein is CASSQDRITGELFF.

The genes are TRBV18 and TRBJ1-1; a possible D gene is TRBD1 (5 bases). Trimming left V 6 bases short and J 6 bases short, with 14 bases between. Germline V CDR1 and CDR2: KGHSH, LQKENI. There are 13 residues in the CDR3. The CDR3 nucleotides read TGTGCCAGCTCTTCCAGGGTTTTCGCTGAAGCTTTCTTT. This encodes CASSSRVFAEAFF.

This chain uses TRBV18 with TRBJ2-3, with D possibly being TRBD1 or TRBD2 (5 bases each). The V gene lost 3 bases and the J gene lost 0 bases, with 13 bases spanning the gap. Germline CDR1 KGHSH, CDR2 LQKENI. The CDR3 length is 16 residues. The CDR3 region is CASSPLGPASTDTQYF. In DNA form, the CDR3 reads TGTGCCAGCTCACCCTTGGGACCAGCAAGCACAGATACGCAGTATTTT.

This chain's CDR3 is CASSQLGLAGSLSYNEQFF. CDR3 DNA sequence: TGCGCCAGCAGCCAACTTGGACTAGCGGGATCCTTGAGCTACAATGAGCAGTTCTTC. J is TRBJ2-1 and V is TRBV4-1; TRBD2 matches at 12 bases. This CDR3 region has 19 residues. In germline, CDR1 is MGHRA, CDR2 YSYEKL. Losses at the gene ends were 2 bases for V and 3 bases for J; bases not matched to a gene: 11.

The chain recombines TRBV5-4 with TRBJ2-7; 9 bases fit TRBD1. With 4 bases clipped from V and 3 bases from J, the junction kept 8 bases outside the gene matches. CDR3 size: 15 residues. CDR1 is SGHNT and CDR2 is YYREEE in the germline V gene (reference sequence). This CDR3 reads CASSPKGQGSYEQYF. The CDR3 DNA reads TGTGCCAGCAGCCCGAAGGGACAGGGCAGCTACGAGCAGTACTTC.

The rearrangement uses TRBV5-8 and TRBJ2-2; weak D call: TRBD1 (5 bases). CDR1 and CDR2 from the germline V gene are SGHTS and YDEGEE. The V end was cut by 2 bases, the J end by 4 bases, with 12 bases between. This CDR3 contains 15 residues. Here the CDR3 DNA reads TGTGCCAGCAGCTTAAGGCAGGGTCGCACCGGGGAGCTGTTTTTT. This sequence encodes CASSLRQGRTGELFF.

The chain employs TRBV27 and TRBJ1-6; tentative D call: TRBD1 (6 bases). Germline V gives CDR1 MNHEY, CDR2 SMNVEV (reference sequence). The CDR3 is 17 amino acids. V gave up 3 bases and J gave up 4 bases, with 16 bases separating them. CDR3 in DNA: TGTGCCAGCAGTTTCTCCCGACCAGGACAGTATAATTCACCCCTCCACTTT. Its translation: CASSFSRPGQYNSPLHF.